This TCR beta chain was identified during a study of cytomegalovirus exposure and HLA in healthy donors. PCR primers comprised 60 Vbeta and 13 Jbeta primers. Generated by immunoSEQ multiplex PCR, the TCRdb table keeps only in-frame clones and is missing some. The repertoire has about 120,000 clones, around a tenth of them found once; the top ten carry approximately 3%. In nominal health when sampled, donors likely had unrecorded immune exposures nonetheless. The length of the CDR3 is 12 residues. V lost 0 bases, J lost 5 bases, and 5 bases lay in between. From germline, CDR1 is SEHNR and CDR2 FQNEAQ (reference sequence).

The gene calls are TRBV7-9 and TRBJ2-7, with D maybe TRBD2 (5 bases). The sequence was collected from a man aged 25-45 years in good health and CMV-seronegative. Sequencing input: PBMCs. This CDR3 reads CASSLARDEQYF. The CDR3 DNA reads TGTGCCAGCAGCTTAGCGAGGGACGAGCAGTACTTC.